Listed here are 18 T cell receptor beta chains from one sample, sequenced in a study of radiotherapy plus CTLA-4 blockade in lung cancer. Repertoires were generated with immunoSEQ multiplex PCR, while TCRdb's copy carries only in-frame clones and drops some. The sample holds approximately 80,000 clones, 84% seen once. Sample: peripheral blood, taken from a patient treated with radiotherapy plus ipilimumab. The receptors here all came from a human donor with non-small cell lung cancer who had stable disease on radiotherapy plus ipilimumab.

This clone occurred once. V gene TRBV5-1 combines with J gene TRBJ2-7; 8 bases map to TRBD1. After removal of 4 bases from V and 4 bases from J, the junction contained 13 bases not matched to a gene. Germline V gene data show CDR1 as SGHRS and CDR2 as YFSETQ. The CDR3 runs to 16 residues. CDR3 in DNA: TGCGCCAGCAGCGAGTGGACAGGGCCTGGATCTTACGAGCAGTACTTC. Protein product: CASSEWTGPGSYEQYF.

In regard to this clone: A junction end diverges from the germline sequence, so it may reflect a read error. This sequence joins TRBV5-1 and TRBJ2-7; D uncertain. The germline CDR1 and CDR2 sequences are SGHRS and YFSETQ. CDR3 length: 14 residues. Here the CDR3 DNA reads TGCGCCAGCAGGTTGGACCCGAGCTCCTACGAGCAGTACTTC. It translates to CASRLDPSSYEQYF.

This chain joins TRBV28 and TRBJ1-4; D remains unclear. V lost 5 bases and J 4 bases, leaving 14 bases between the germline ends. Germline V lookup: CDR1 MDHEN, CDR2 SYDVKM. CDR3 length: 15 residues. This CDR3 reads CASSPFQEDNEKLFF. The DNA for the CDR3 is TGTGCCAGCAGTCCTTTCCAGGAAGATAATGAAAAACTGTTTTTT.

This chain joins TRBV6-5 and TRBJ1-1; D gene uncertain. Germline CDR1 is MNHEY and CDR2 is SVGAGI. CDR3 length: 14 amino acids. The V end was cut by 11 bases, the J end by 4 bases, with 20 bases between. CDR3 protein: CAEQNQSWCTEAFF. The CDR3 DNA sequence: TGTGCCGAGCAAAATCAATCTTGGTGCACTGAAGCTTTCTTT.

The chain employs TRBV18 and TRBJ2-3; D is perhaps TRBD2 (5 bases). This CDR3 is built from 14 residues. Germline assignment: CDR1 KGHSH and CDR2 LQKENI. With 6 bases removed from V and 6 bases from J, the gap between germline ends came to 16 bases. The CDR3 DNA is TGTGCCAGCTCTAGCCTTGGGCGCGGGGATACGCAGTATTTT. Translating it yields CASSSLGRGDTQYF.

V gene TRBV4-2 combines with J gene TRBJ1-1, with TRBD1 matching 8 bases. The J segment lost 0 bases and the V segment lost 1 base, leaving 10 bases of the junction unmatched. Germline V gives CDR1 LGHNA, CDR2 YNFKEQ. The CDR3 extends over 18 amino acids. The CDR3 region is CASSQGLRGLLMNTEAFF. The CDR3 bases are TGTGCCAGCAGCCAAGGCCTCAGGGGGCTCCTTATGAACACTGAAGCTTTCTTT.

Here the CDR3 reads CASSLDRGPSDGYTF. The CDR3 nucleotides are TGTGCCAGCAGTTTAGACAGGGGGCCTTCGGATGGCTACACCTTC. The genes are TRBV6-1 and TRBJ1-2; TRBD1 agrees at 10 bases. The CDR3 has 15 amino acids. V shed 5 bases and J 6 bases; nucleotides not matched to a gene: 9. Germline loops: CDR1 MNHNS, CDR2 SASEGT.

This chain links TRBV30 with TRBJ1-1; no definite D call. The V end was cut by 0 bases, the J end by 4 bases, with 18 bases between. The CDR3 is 16 residues long. Germline CDR1 and CDR2: GTSNPN and SVGIG (reference sequence). The CDR3 reads CAWSVPGKQAFTEAFF. The CDR3 DNA follows: TGTGCCTGGAGTGTACCAGGAAAACAAGCCTTCACTGAAGCTTTCTTT.

The rearrangement uses TRBV7-9 and TRBJ2-7, with 9 bases fitting TRBD2. Germline CDR1 is SEHNR and CDR2 is FQNEAQ (reference sequence). CDR3 length equals 16 residues. V lost 1 base, J lost 2 bases, and 6 bases stayed unmatched. Here the CDR3 DNA reads TGTGCCAGCAGCTTAGTCGGCGGGAGGGCCGCCTACGAGCAGTACTTC. Amino acid sequence: CASSLVGGRAAYEQYF.

The chain employs TRBV6-6 and TRBJ1-3; 12 nucleotides agree with TRBD1. CDR1 MNHNY and CDR2 SVGAGI come from the germline V gene (reference sequence). V lost 5 bases and J lost 4; bases outside the gene matches: 6. This CDR3 contains 16 residues. CDR3 residues: CASSLRDRGLGNTIYF. CDR3 in DNA: TGTGCCAGCAGTCTCCGGGACAGGGGGCTCGGAAACACCATATATTTT.

This clone was observed a handful of times. CDR3 sequence reads: CASSIRGSPLHF. The CDR3 nucleotides are TGTGCCAGTAGTATCCGAGGGTCACCCCTCCACTTT. The chain uses TRBV19 and TRBJ1-6; D unclear. The ends were cut back, 3 bases at V and 10 bases at J, with 7 bases in the middle. The germline V gene has CDR1 LNHDA and CDR2 SQIVND (reference sequence). The CDR3 is 12 residues long.

The chain joins TRBV19 to TRBJ1-1; 8 positions agree with TRBD1. The CDR3 covers 14 residues. Trimming took 3 bases from V and 1 from J; bases not matched to a gene: 1. Germline V gives CDR1 LNHDA, CDR2 SQIVND (reference sequence). The CDR3 region is CASSMGQANTEAFF. In DNA form, the CDR3 reads TGTGCCAGTAGTATGGGACAGGCGAACACTGAAGCTTTCTTT.

This clone has only a few counts. The chain carries TRBV29-1 and TRBJ2-6, with 9 bases aligning to TRBD1. This CDR3 comprises 15 residues. Germline trimming cut 5 bases from V and 0 bases from J; bases unmatched to any gene: 2. Germline CDR1 and CDR2: SQVTM and ANQGSEA. In DNA form, the CDR3 reads TGCAGCGTTTCGACAGGGGGCTCTGGGGCCAACGTCCTGACTTTC. This encodes CSVSTGGSGANVLTF.

The rearrangement joins TRBV5-4 to TRBJ2-1; 7 bases match TRBD2. The CDR3 extends over 16 amino acids. The germline gives CDR1 SGHNT, CDR2 YYREEE (reference sequence). V shed 0 bases, J shed 4 bases, and the junction held 7 bases outside the gene matches. CDR3 in amino acids: CASSLGRRGLYNEQFF. The CDR3 DNA is TGTGCCAGCAGCTTGGGAAGGCGGGGGTTATACAATGAGCAGTTCTTC.

In this sample, this clone turned up once. The chain joins TRBV5-1 to TRBJ2-7; 8 bases map to TRBD1. Germline V gene lookup returns CDR1 SGHRS and CDR2 YFSETQ. The ends lost 0 bases at V and 2 bases at J; junction bases unmatched: 10. The CDR3 length is 17 residues. CDR3 in amino acids: CASSLGRAGTGAYEQYF. CDR3 in DNA: TGCGCCAGCAGCTTGGGCCGAGCCGGGACAGGAGCCTACGAGCAGTACTTC. Using reference TRBV5-1 and TRBJ2-7 for the parts outside the CDR3, the full variable domain is KAGVTQTPRYLIKTRGQQVTLSCSPISGHRSVSWYQQTPGQGLQFLFEYFSETQRNKGNFPGRFSGRQFSNSRSEMNVSTLELGDSALYLCASSLGRAGTGAYEQYFGPGTRLTVT.

The chain has TRBV6-1 and TRBJ2-1, with 9 bases matching TRBD2. Unmatched junction bases numbered 7, after V lost 2 bases and J lost 5 bases. CDR1 is MNHNS, CDR2 SASEGT, per germline. The CDR3 extends over 16 amino acids. The DNA for the CDR3 is TGTGCCAGCAGTGAACTAGCGGGGCTCCGGAACAATGAGCAGTTCTTC. It translates to CASSELAGLRNNEQFF.

The V and J genes are TRBV7-9 and TRBJ1-1, with D possibly matching TRBD1 (6 bases). Trimming took off 5 bases at V and 1 base at J, with 17 bases between the two ends. This CDR3 region has 16 residues. Germline CDR1 is SEHNR and CDR2 is FQNEAQ (reference sequence). CDR3 protein: CASSRQVILGNTEAFF. The CDR3 nucleotides are TGTGCCAGCAGCCGACAGGTCATTTTAGGGAACACTGAAGCTTTCTTT.

This chain joins TRBV6-5 and TRBJ2-3; weak D call: TRBD1 (5 bases). The CDR3 is made up of 14 amino acids. Germline lookup yields CDR1 MNHEY and CDR2 SVGAGI. V lost 5 bases to trimming and J lost 1 base, with 10 bases between them. The CDR3 DNA sequence: TGTGCCAGCAGTCCCCGACAGCGCACAGATACGCAGTATTTT. The encoded protein is CASSPRQRTDTQYF.